The 11 T cell receptor beta chains below were found in one sample sequenced in a study of blood T cell repertoires in COVID-19. Using immunoSEQ multiplex PCR, the repertoire was profiled, and TCRdb retains in-frame clones only, with some absent. The sample comprises a few hundred thousand clones, over 75% of which are singletons, and more than 3.5% rests with the top ten. Sequenced sample: PBMCs or T cells enriched from blood (not recorded which). The receptors were sampled from a young woman who had recovered from COVID-19.

The rearrangement links TRBV27 to TRBJ2-7; 9 bases fit TRBD2. Germline loops: CDR1 MNHEY, CDR2 SMNVEV (reference sequence). The CDR3 has 15 amino acids. After removal of 6 bases from V and 4 bases from J, the junction contained 10 bases not matched to a gene. CDR3 sequence reads: CASRRIAGAGYEQYF. In nucleotides, the CDR3 is TGTGCCAGCAGACGCATAGCGGGAGCGGGTTACGAGCAGTACTTC.

V is TRBV5-6 and J is TRBJ2-7, with a tentative D call TRBD2 (6 bases). This CDR3 region has 15 residues. The V gene lost 4 bases and the J gene lost 5 bases, with 19 bases spanning the gap. Germline CDR1 and CDR2: SGHDT and YYEEEE. The CDR3 coding sequence is TGTGCCAGCAGCCCGACGACTAGGACCCCCGACGAGCAGTACTTC. It yields the protein CASSPTTRTPDEQYF.

The gene calls are TRBV2 and TRBJ2-5; 9 bases match TRBD2. V shed 8 bases, J shed 5 bases, and the junction held 15 bases outside the gene matches. Germline CDR1 reads SNHLY; CDR2 reads FYNNEI. This CDR3 is 16 amino acids long. CDR3 region: CASRWWIRGGAETQYF. Here the CDR3 DNA reads TGTGCCAGCCGTTGGTGGATTCGCGGGGGGGCCGAGACCCAGTACTTC.

This clone was detected only once. The genes are TRBV7-9 and TRBJ2-2, with D possibly being TRBD2 (5 bases). Trimming left V 5 bases short and J 2 bases short, with 15 bases between. The CDR3 has 16 amino acids. The germline V gene has CDR1 SEHNR and CDR2 FQNEAQ (reference sequence). This CDR3 reads CASSHPRAANTGELFF. CDR3 bases: TGTGCCAGCAGCCACCCGAGGGCCGCAAACACCGGGGAGCTGTTTTTT. The full variable domain, rest sourced from reference TRBV7-9 and TRBJ2-2, is DTGVSQNPRHKITKRGQNVTFRCDPISEHNRLYWYRQTLGQGPEFLTYFQNEAQLEKSRLLSDRFSAERPKGSFSTLEIQRTEQGDSAMYLCASSHPRAANTGELFFGEGSRLTVL.

The chain employs TRBV6-1 and TRBJ2-1; TRBD2 agrees at 8 bases. The V segment lost 1 base and the J segment 1 base; nucleotides outside the gene matches: 3. Germline V CDR1 and CDR2: MNHNS, SASEGT. This CDR3 region has 16 residues. CDR3 region: CASSEEGTRSYNEQFF. CDR3 in DNA: TGTGCCAGCAGTGAAGAGGGGACTAGGTCCTACAATGAGCAGTTCTTC.

The chain is built from TRBV24-1 and TRBJ2-1; TRBD1 matches 9 bases. With 3 bases clipped from V and 8 bases from J, the junction kept 7 bases outside the gene matches. This CDR3 region has 15 residues. The germline V gene encodes CDR1 KGHDR and CDR2 SFDVKD. The CDR3 sequence is CATSDGTGLVDEQFF. The CDR3 DNA is TGTGCCACCAGTGATGGGACAGGGCTGGTCGATGAGCAGTTCTTC.

Turning to this clone: The junction departs from germline at one end; a sequencing error may be responsible. J is TRBJ2-5 and V is TRBV6-1; D gene unclear. Germline CDR1 reads MNHNS; CDR2 reads SASEGT. CDR3 length: 13 amino acids. The CDR3 sequence is CASGEGGSGTQYF. The CDR3 DNA reads TGTGCCAGCGGTGAAGGTGGTTCGGGGACCCAGTACTTC.

This chain connects TRBV18 to TRBJ1-6; D unresolved. CDR3 length equals 17 residues. Germline-derived CDR1 and CDR2 are KGHSH and LQKENI. With 2 bases removed from V and 2 bases from J, the gap between germline ends came to 13 bases. CDR3 nucleotide sequence: TGTGCCAGCTCACCAGAGAACGTCCTGACCTATAATTCACCCCTCCACTTT. Translated, it gives CASSPENVLTYNSPLHF.

J is TRBJ2-5 and V is TRBV6-5; D call uncertain. Germline CDR1 is MNHEY and CDR2 is SVGAGI. Trimming shortened V by 2 bases and J by 5 bases, and 12 bases separated the two germline ends. The CDR3 runs to 14 residues. The CDR3 nucleotides are TGTGCCAGCAGTTACACGGTTAACGGGGAGACCCAGTACTTC. This translates into CASSYTVNGETQYF.

The chain is built from TRBV4-1 and TRBJ2-1; no clear D gene. The V gene's germline CDR1 is MGHRA and CDR2 YSYEKL. This CDR3 is 17 amino acids long. V lost 4 bases and J lost 7, with 23 bases in between. CDR3 DNA: TGCGCCAGCAGCCCTCTCCCCCCCAGCGCCGAAAGGAATGAGCAGTTCTTC. This encodes CASSPLPPSAERNEQFF.

In the case of this clone: The sample has other DNA sequences that encode this CDR3 too. V gene TRBV5-1 combines with J gene TRBJ2-5; D might be TRBD2 (6 bases). Germline V gene data show CDR1 as SGHRS and CDR2 as YFSETQ. CDR3 size: 14 residues. V was clipped by 0 bases and J by 1 base, with 7 bases between them. Written as DNA, the CDR3 is TGCGCCAGCAGCTTGGTGGGGGGCCAAGAGACCCAGTACTTC. Protein product: CASSLVGGQETQYF.